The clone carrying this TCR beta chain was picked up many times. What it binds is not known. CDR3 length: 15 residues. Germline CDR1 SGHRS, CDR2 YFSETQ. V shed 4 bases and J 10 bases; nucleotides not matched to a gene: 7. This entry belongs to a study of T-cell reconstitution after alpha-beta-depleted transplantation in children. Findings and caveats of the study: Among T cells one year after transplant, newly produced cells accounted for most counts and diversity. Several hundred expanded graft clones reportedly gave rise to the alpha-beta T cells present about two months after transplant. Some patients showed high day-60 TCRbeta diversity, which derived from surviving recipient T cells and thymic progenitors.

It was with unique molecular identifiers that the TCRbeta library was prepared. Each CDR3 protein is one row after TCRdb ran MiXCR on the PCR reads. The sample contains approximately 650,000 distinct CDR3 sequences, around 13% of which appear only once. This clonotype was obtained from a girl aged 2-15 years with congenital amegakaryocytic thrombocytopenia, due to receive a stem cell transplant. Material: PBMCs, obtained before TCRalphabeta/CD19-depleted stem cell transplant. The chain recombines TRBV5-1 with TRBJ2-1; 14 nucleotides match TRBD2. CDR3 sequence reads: CASSRRTSGRYEQFF. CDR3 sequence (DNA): TGCGCCAGCAGCCGTAGGACTAGCGGGAGGTACGAGCAGTTCTTC.